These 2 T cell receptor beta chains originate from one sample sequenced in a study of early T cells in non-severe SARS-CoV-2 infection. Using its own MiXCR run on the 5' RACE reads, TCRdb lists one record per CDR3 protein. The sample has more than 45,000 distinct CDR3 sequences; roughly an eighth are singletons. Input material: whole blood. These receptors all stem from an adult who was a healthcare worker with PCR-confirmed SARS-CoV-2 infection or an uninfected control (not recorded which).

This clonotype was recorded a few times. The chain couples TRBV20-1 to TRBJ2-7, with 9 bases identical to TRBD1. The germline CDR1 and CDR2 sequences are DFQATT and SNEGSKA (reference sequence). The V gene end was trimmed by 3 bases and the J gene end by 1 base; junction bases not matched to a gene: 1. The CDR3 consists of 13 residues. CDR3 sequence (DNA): TGCAGTGCTAGTGACAGGGGGTCCTACGAGCAGTACTTC. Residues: CSASDRGSYEQYF.

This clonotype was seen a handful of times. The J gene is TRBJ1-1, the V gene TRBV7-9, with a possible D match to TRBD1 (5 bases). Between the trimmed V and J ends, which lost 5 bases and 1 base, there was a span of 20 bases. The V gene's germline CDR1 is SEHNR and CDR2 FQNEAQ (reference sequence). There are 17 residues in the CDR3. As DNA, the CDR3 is TGTGCCAGCAGCCCGCGTTGGGGGACTCTGACGAACACTGAAGCTTTCTTT. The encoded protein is CASSPRWGTLTNTEAFF.